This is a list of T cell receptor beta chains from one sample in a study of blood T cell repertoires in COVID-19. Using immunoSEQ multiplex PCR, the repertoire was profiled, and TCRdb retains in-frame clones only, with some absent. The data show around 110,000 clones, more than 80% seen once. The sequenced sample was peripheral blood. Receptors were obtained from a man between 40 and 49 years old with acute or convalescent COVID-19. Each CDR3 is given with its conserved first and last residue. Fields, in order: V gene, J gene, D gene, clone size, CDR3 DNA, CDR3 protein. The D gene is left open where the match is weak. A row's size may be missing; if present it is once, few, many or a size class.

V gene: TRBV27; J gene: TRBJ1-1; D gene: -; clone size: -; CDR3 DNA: TGTGCCAGCAGTTTAGGGCGGAACACTGAAGCTTTCTTT; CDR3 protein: CASSLGRNTEAFF
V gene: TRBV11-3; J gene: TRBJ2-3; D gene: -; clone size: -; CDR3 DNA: TGTGCCAGCAGCTCCGCGGGCACAGATACGCAGTATTTT; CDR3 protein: CASSSAGTDTQYF
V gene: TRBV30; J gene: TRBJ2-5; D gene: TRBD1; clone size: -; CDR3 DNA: TGTGCCCACCGGACAGGGATTGAAGAGACCCAGTACTTC; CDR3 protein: CAHRTGIEETQYF
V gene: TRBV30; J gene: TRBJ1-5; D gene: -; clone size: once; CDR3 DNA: TGTGCCTGGAGTGTACGAGTTGGGGTAAGCAGGGATCAGCCCCAGCATTTT; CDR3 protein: CAWSVRVGVSRDQPQHF
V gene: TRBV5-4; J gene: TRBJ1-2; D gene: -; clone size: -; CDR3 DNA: TGTGCCAGCAGCTTGGGGCAGGCCTTTGACGCAGATGGCTACACCTTC; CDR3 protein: CASSLGQAFDADGYTF
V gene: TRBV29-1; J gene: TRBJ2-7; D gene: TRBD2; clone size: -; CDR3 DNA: TGCAGCGTTGCCCCGTGGGCGGGAGGGTACGAGCAGTACTTC; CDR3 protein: CSVAPWAGGYEQYF
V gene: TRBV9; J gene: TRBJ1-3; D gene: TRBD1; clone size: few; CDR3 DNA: TGTGCCAGCAGCGCGGGACAGTCTGGAAACACCATATATTTT; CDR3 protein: CASSAGQSGNTIYF
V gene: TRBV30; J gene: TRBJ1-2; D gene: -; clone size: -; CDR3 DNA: TGTGCCTGGAGTGTTCGAGGGGGATATGGCTACACCTTC; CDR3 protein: CAWSVRGGYGYTF
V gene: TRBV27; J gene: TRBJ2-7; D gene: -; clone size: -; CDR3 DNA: TGTGCCAGCAGTTTTGGACAGTCCTACGAGCAGTACTTC; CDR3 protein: CASSFGQSYEQYF
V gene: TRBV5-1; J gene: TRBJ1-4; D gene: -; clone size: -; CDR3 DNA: TGCGCCAGCAGCTTAACAGGGTTTTCTGAAAAACTGTTTTTT; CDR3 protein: CASSLTGFSEKLFF
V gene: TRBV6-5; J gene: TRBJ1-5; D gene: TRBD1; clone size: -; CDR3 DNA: TGTGCCAGCAGTTCCCCGGGACAGGGCAATCAGCCCCAGCATTTT; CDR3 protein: CASSSPGQGNQPQHF
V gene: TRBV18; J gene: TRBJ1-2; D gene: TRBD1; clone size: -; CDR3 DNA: TGTGCCAGCTCACCACGACAGGGTATCTATGGCTACACCTTC; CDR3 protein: CASSPRQGIYGYTF
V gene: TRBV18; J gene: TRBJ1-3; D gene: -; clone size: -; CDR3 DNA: TGTGCCAGCTCACCCGGACACTCCTCTGGAAACACCATATATTTT; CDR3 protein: CASSPGHSSGNTIYF
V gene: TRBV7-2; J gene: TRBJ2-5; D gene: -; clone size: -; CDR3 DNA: TGTGCCAGCAGCTTTCCCGCCGTGACATGGGAGACCCAGTACTTC; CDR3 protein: CASSFPAVTWETQYF
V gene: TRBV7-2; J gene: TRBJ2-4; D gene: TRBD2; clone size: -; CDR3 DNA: TGTGCCAGCAGCTTAAGCGGGGGGTCTGCCAAAAACATTCAGTACTTC; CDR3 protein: CASSLSGGSAKNIQYF
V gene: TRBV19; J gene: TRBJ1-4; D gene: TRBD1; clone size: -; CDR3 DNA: TGTGCCAGTCACAGGGGTGTCGGAGAAAAACTGTTTTTT; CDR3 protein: CASHRGVGEKLFF
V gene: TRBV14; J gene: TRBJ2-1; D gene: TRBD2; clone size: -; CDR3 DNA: TGTGCCAGCAGCCAAGCTGGCCGGGGACTAGCGCACAATGAGCAGTTCTTC; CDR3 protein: CASSQAGRGLAHNEQFF
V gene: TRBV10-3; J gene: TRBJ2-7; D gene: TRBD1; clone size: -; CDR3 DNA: TGTGCCATCAGTTTTAACCGGGACAGGGGTTCCTACGAGCAGTACTTC; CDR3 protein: CAISFNRDRGSYEQYF
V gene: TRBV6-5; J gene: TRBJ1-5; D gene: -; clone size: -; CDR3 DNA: TGTGCCAGCAGCGACAGCTTTACAGTAAATCAGCCCCAGCATTTT; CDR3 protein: CASSDSFTVNQPQHF
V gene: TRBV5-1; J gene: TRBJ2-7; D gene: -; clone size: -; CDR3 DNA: TGCGCCAGCAGCTACAAAGCGGAAACCTACGAGCAGTACTTC; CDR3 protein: CASSYKAETYEQYF
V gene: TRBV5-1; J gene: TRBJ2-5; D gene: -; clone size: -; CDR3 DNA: TGCGCCAGCAGGTTTGGAGGGCAAGAGACCCAGTACTTC; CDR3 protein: CASRFGGQETQYF
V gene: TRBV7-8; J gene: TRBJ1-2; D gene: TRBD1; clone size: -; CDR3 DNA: TGTGCCAGCAGCTACGACAGGGGAGGTGGCTACACCTTC; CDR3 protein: CASSYDRGGGYTF
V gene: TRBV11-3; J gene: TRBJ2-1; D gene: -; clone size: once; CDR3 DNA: TGTGCCAGCAGCTTATCTAGTACTCATGAGCAGTTCTTC; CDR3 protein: CASSLSSTHEQFF
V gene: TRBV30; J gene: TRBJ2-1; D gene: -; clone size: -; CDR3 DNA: TGTGCCTGGAGTACAGGGATTGGCAATGAGCAGTTCTTC; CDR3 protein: CAWSTGIGNEQFF
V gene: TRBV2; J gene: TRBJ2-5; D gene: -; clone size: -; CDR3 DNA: TGTGCCAGCAGTGAAGCGCTACTAGCGTCGAGAGGGGGAGAGACCCAGTACTTC; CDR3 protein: CASSEALLASRGGETQYF
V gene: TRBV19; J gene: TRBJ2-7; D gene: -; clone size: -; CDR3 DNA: TGTGCCAGTAGTCCCGGGTCCTACGAGCAGTACTTC; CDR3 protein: CASSPGSYEQYF
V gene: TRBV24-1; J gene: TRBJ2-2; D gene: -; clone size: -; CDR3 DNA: TGTGCCACCTCCGATCACTTCACCGGGGAGCTGTTTTTT; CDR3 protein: CATSDHFTGELFF
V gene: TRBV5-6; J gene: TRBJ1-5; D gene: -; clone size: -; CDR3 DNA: TGTGCCAGCAGCTTATCGGAGCGGAATCAGCCCCAGCATTTT; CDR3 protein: CASSLSERNQPQHF
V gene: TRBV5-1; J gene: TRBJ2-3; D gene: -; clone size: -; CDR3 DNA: TGCGCCAGCAGCTTAGGTGGGAGTCAAGATACGCAGTATTTT; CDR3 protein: CASSLGGSQDTQYF
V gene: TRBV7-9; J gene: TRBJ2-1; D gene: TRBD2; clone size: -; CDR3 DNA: TGTGCCAGCAGCCCCAGCGGGGGATACAATGAGCAGTTCTTC; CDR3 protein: CASSPSGGYNEQFF
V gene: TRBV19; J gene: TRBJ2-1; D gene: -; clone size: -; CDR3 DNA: TGTGCCAGCCGAGCAGGTCACATAACTGAGCAGTTCTTC; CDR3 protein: CASRAGHITEQFF
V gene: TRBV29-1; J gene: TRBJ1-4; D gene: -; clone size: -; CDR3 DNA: TGCAGCGTTGCGGTTACCGCAACTAATGAAAAACTGTTTTTT; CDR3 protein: CSVAVTATNEKLFF
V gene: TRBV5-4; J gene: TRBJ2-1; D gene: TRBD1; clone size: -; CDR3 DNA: TGTGCCAGCAGCCTCCCGGGACAGGGCATGGGGTATGAGCAGTTCTTC; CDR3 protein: CASSLPGQGMGYEQFF
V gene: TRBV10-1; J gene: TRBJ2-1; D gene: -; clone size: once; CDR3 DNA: TGCGCCAGCAGTGAGGCCGGGACTCCCGGGTCGAATGGGCAGTTCTTC; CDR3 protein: CASSEAGTPGSNGQFF
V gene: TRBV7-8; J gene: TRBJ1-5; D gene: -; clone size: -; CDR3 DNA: TGTGCCAGCAGCTTATCAGGGCGCAATCAGCCCCAGCATTTT; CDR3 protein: CASSLSGRNQPQHF
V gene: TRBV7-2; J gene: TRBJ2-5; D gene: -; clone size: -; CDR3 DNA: TGTGCCAGCAGCGGAGCCCACGGGGGGCTGGAGACCCAGTACTTC; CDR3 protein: CASSGAHGGLETQYF
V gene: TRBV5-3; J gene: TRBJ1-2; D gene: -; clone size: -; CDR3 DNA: TGTGCCAGAAGCCACGTTTCCAGGGGACACTATGGCTACACCTTC; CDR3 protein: CARSHVSRGHYGYTF
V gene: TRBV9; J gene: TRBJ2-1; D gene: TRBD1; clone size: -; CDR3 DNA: TGTGCCAGCAGCGTTCGGGACAGGGACAATGAGCAGTTCTTC; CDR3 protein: CASSVRDRDNEQFF
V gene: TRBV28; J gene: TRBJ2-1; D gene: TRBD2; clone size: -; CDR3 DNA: TGTGCCAGCAGTCATACTAGCGGTTCCTACAATGAGCAGTTCTTC; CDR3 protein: CASSHTSGSYNEQFF
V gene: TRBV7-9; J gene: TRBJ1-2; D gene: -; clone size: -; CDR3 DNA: TGTGCCAGCAGCTTAGTCGGGGAATTCTATGGCTACACCTTC; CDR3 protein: CASSLVGEFYGYTF
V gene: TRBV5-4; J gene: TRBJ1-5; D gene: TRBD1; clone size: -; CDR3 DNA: TGTGCCAGCAGCCTGGACAGGGGGGATCAGCCCCAGCATTTT; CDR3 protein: CASSLDRGDQPQHF
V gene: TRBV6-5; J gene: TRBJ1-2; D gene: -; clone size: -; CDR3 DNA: TGTGCCAGCAGTTACTCGAGAGAGGGATGGAACACCTTC; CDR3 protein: CASSYSREGWNTF
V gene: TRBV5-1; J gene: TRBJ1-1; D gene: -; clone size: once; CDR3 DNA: TGCGCCAGCAGCTTAGGCAGACCGTCGGGGAACACTGAAGCTTTCTTT; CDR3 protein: CASSLGRPSGNTEAFF
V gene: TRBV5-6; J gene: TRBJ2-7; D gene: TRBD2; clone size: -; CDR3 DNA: TGTGCCAGCAGCTCAGCGGGGGGAATCGGCTACGAGCAGTACTTC; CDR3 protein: CASSSAGGIGYEQYF
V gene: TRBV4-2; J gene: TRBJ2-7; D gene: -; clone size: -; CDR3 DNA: TGTGCCAGCAGCCAACAGGCACCCTTGGAGCAGTACTTC; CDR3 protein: CASSQQAPLEQYF
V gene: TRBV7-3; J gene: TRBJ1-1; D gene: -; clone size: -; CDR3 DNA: TGTGCCAGCAGCTTACATGAGGGTTCCCAAGCTTTCTTT; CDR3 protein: CASSLHEGSQAFF
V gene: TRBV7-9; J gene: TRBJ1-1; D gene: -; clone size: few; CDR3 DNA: TGTGCCAGCAGTTTAACAGGAACGCAGGACACTGAAGCTTTCTTT; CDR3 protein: CASSLTGTQDTEAFF
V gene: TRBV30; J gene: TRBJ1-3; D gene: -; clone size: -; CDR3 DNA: TGTGCCTGGACCGGTCCCGTCGGAAACACCATATATTTT; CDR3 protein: CAWTGPVGNTIYF
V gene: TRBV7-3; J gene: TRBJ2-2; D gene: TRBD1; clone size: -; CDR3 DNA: TGTGCCAGCAGCCGGGACAGCTCGAACACCGGGGAGCTGTTTTTT; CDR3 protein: CASSRDSSNTGELFF
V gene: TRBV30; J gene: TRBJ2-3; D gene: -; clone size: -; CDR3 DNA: TGTGCCTGGAGTCCCCCAGGGCAGGGTTCAAATACGCAGTATTTT; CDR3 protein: CAWSPPGQGSNTQYF
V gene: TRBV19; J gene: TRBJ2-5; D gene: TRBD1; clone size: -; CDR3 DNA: TGTGCCAGTAGTCCGCGACGGACAGGCGGGCAGCCGACCCAGTACTTC; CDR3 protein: CASSPRRTGGQPTQYF
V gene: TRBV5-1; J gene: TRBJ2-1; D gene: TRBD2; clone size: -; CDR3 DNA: TGCGCCAGCAGCTTGGCCGGTAGCGGGGGATACAATGAGCAGTTCTTC; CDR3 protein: CASSLAGSGGYNEQFF